These 7 T cell receptor beta chains were all obtained from the same sample, sequenced in a study of cytomegalovirus exposure and HLA in healthy donors. Primers for the PCR totalled 60 Vbeta and 13 Jbeta. The assay was immunoSEQ multiplex PCR, and TCRdb's table has in-frame clones only and misses some. Its clone listing holds around 75,000 clones. The sequenced material came from PBMCs. These receptors originate from a woman aged 60-75 years in good health and CMV-seronegative.

J is TRBJ2-2 and V is TRBV5-4; 9 nucleotides agree with TRBD2. The CDR3 has 19 amino acids. CDR1 is SGHNT, CDR2 YYREEE, per germline (reference sequence). J lost 4 bases, V lost 0 bases, and 13 bases had no gene match. CDR3 nucleotide sequence: TGTGCCAGCAGCTTGGCAGGGCTAGCGGGGAGACCAGGCACCGGGGAGCTGTTTTTT. Encoded protein: CASSLAGLAGRPGTGELFF.

This rearrangement joins TRBV7-2 to TRBJ2-1; 10 bases match TRBD2. Trimming cost V 5 bases and J 2 bases; bases outside gene matches: 3. Germline V gene lookup returns CDR1 SGHTA and CDR2 FQGNSA. The CDR3 sequence is 15 residues long. The CDR3 protein is CASSRGLAPYNEQFF. Written as DNA, the CDR3 is TGTGCCAGCAGCCGGGGACTAGCGCCCTACAATGAGCAGTTCTTC.

This chain connects TRBV6-1 to TRBJ2-2; TRBD2 is a possible D gene (5 bases). Germline CDR1 reads MNHNS; CDR2 reads SASEGT. The CDR3 sequence is 15 residues long. V shed 5 bases and J shed 1 base, with 11 bases lying between them. As DNA, the CDR3 is TGTGCCAGCAGTAGGACGGGATTGAACACCGGGGAGCTGTTTTTT. Amino acid sequence: CASSRTGLNTGELFF.

This chain connects TRBV6-1 to TRBJ1-2; perhaps TRBD1 as D (5 bases). This CDR3 has 14 amino acids. The V end lost 3 bases, the J end lost 4 bases, and 12 bases lay between the germline ends. The germline CDR1 and CDR2 sequences are MNHNS and SASEGT. The CDR3 is CASSESTVGYGYTF. Written as DNA, the CDR3 is TGTGCCAGCAGTGAGTCGACAGTTGGCTATGGCTACACCTTC.

The rearrangement links TRBV6-5 to TRBJ2-7, with TRBD1 matching 8 bases. The V gene's germline CDR1 is MNHEY and CDR2 SVGAGI. V gave up 7 bases and J gave up 1 base; unmatched junction bases: 6. The CDR3 extends over 14 amino acids. The DNA of the CDR3 is TGTGCCAGCACAGTACAGGGGGATTCCTACGAGCAGTACTTC. It is translated as CASTVQGDSYEQYF.

V usage is TRBV28 and J usage is TRBJ2-3; 8 bases align to TRBD2. V shed 5 bases, J shed 0 bases, and the junction held 13 bases outside the gene matches. The CDR3 totals 18 residues. Germline V gene data show CDR1 as MDHEN and CDR2 as SYDVKM. DNA for the CDR3: TGTGCCAGCAGTCAGGGCAGACTAGCGAGACTAAGCACAGATACGCAGTATTTT. Translation: CASSQGRLARLSTDTQYF.

The rearrangement links TRBV7-8 to TRBJ1-1; weak D call: TRBD1 (5 bases). The V and J ends lost 5 bases and 2 bases respectively, with 12 bases between them. The CDR3 has 14 residues. Germline CDR1 reads SGHVS; CDR2 reads FQNEAQ. CDR3 DNA: TGTGCCAGCAGCCCCACAGGACCCAACACTGAAGCTTTCTTT. Protein sequence: CASSPTGPNTEAFF.